This TCR beta chain was sequenced in a study of OX40 agonist ivuxolimab in advanced cancers. With respect to this clone: This sample includes further DNA sequences coding for the same CDR3.

Libraries were prepared by immunoSEQ multiplex PCR; TCRdb keeps only in-frame clonotypes and omits some of them. Of 65,000 to 95,000 clones listed, approximately 89% are singletons. Autoimmune disease history or systemic immunosuppression led to patients being barred. The CDR3 has 14 amino acids. V lost 0 bases to trimming and J lost 7 bases, with 8 bases between them. Germline CDR1 and CDR2: SGHRS and YFSETQ. This receptor was obtained from an adult with an advanced solid tumor such as melanoma, head and neck, liver or kidney cancer. The gene calls are TRBV5-1 and TRBJ1-6; perhaps TRBD1 as D (6 bases). The source material was CD4+ or CD8+ T cells sorted from blood, sampled in a trial of the OX40 agonist ivuxolimab. CDR3 residues: CASSLGQGNSPLHF. The CDR3 DNA follows: TGCGCCAGCAGCTTGGGCCAGGGGAATTCACCCCTCCACTTT.